This T cell receptor beta chain was observed in a study of blood T cell repertoires in COVID-19. Study summary: Acute and convalescent COVID-19 specimens originated in the United States, Italy and Spain.

The assay was immunoSEQ multiplex PCR, and TCRdb's table has in-frame clones only and misses some. The table records 50,000 to 75,000 clones, over 85% of them present only once. This clone was observed a single time. V was shortened by 5 bases and J by 7 bases, with 14 bases between the two germline ends. This CDR3 region has 13 residues. Germline CDR1 MNHEY, CDR2 SMNVEV (reference sequence). This sequence originates from a man between 60 and 70 years old with acute or convalescent COVID-19. Sequencing was performed on peripheral blood. The chain combines TRBV27 with TRBJ1-2; unclear D gene. CDR3 in DNA: TGTGCCAGCAGTAGCCCGGTAGGACTTGGCTACACCTTC. As protein: CASSSPVGLGYTF.